This is a list of T cell receptor beta chains from one sample in a study of naive and memory T cell subsets. TCRdb recomputed calls from the UMI-ligation and nested PCR reads with MiXCR, one row per CDR3 protein. This repertoire shows approximately 140,000 distinct CDR3 sequences, approximately 20% found once; its top ten account for 0.5% to 0.75%. What was sequenced was naive CD8+ T cells from blood. The receptor set was obtained from a human donor in good health. The CDR3 runs from the conserved cysteine through the conserved F or W. The D gene is left open where the match is weak. Expanded clones get a size class; other rows say once, few or many, or leave the size out.

V gene	D gene	clone size	J gene	CDR3 DNA	CDR3 protein
TRBV12-3/TRBV12-4	.	.	TRBJ1-2	TGTGCCAGCCACTCTGGGAACTATGGCTACACCTTC	CASHSGNYGYTF
TRBV29-1	TRBD1	few	TRBJ2-5	TGCAGCGTTGATGGACAGGACGGGGAGACCCAGTACTTC	CSVDGQDGETQYF
TRBV29-1	TRBD2	.	TRBJ2-3	TGCAGCGTGGATAGCGGGATTGCGAGAACAGATACGCAGTATTTT	CSVDSGIARTDTQYF
TRBV4-1	.	.	TRBJ2-7	TGCGCCAGCAGCCACCGGGAGACTGACTCCTACGAGCAGTACTTC	CASSHRETDSYEQYF
TRBV4-3	.	few	TRBJ1-2	TGCGCCAGCAGCCAAGAGTGGCGGGGGCCCTATGGCTACACCTTC	CASSQEWRGPYGYTF
TRBV10-3	.	.	TRBJ2-1	TGTGCCATCAGTGATGGCTACGGGGGCTCCTACAATGAGCAGTTCTTC	CAISDGYGGSYNEQFF
TRBV7-8	.	.	TRBJ2-7	TGTGCCAGCAGCTCCCAGCGACCGGGGGGCCGCGTCTACGAGCAGTACTTC	CASSSQRPGGRVYEQYF
TRBV7-2	.	few	TRBJ2-3	TGTGCCAGCAGCTTAATCCGAAGGGCCACAGATACGCAGTATTTT	CASSLIRRATDTQYF
TRBV10-1	.	few	TRBJ1-1	TGCGCCAGCATAGCCCCGAGGGGCACTGAAGCTTTCTTT	CASIAPRGTEAFF
TRBV7-3	.	.	TRBJ2-2	TGTGCCAGCAGCTTACACGCGGACATACCTACCGGGGAGCTGTTTTTT	CASSLHADIPTGELFF
TRBV28	.	few	TRBJ1-5	TGTGCCAGCAGCCCGGACATTAGCAATCAGCCCCAGCATTTT	CASSPDISNQPQHF
TRBV4-3	TRBD2	many	TRBJ2-1	TGCGCCAGCAGCCAAAACGCTGCCGGGACTAGCGTTTTGAATGAGCAGTTCTTC	CASSQNAAGTSVLNEQFF
TRBV28	.	.	TRBJ1-2	TGTGCCAGCAGTTTAAACAGCGCTAACTATGGCTACACCTTC	CASSLNSANYGYTF
TRBV28	.	few	TRBJ1-1	TGTGCCAGCAGTTTATTTTCCGAGGGGTTGAACACTGAAGCTTTCTTT	CASSLFSEGLNTEAFF
TRBV27	.	.	TRBJ2-7	TGTGCCAGCAGTCCCGGACAGTTTTACGAGCAGTACTTC	CASSPGQFYEQYF
TRBV7-9	TRBD1	.	TRBJ2-1	TGTGCCAGCAGCCCCCGGGACAGGGCATACAATGAGCAGTTCTTC	CASSPRDRAYNEQFF
TRBV28	.	.	TRBJ2-5	TGTGCCAGCAGTTTGAAGGAAATAAAAGAGACCCAGTACTTC	CASSLKEIKETQYF
TRBV19	.	.	TRBJ1-5	TGTGCTACGCAGAGGGGGAACTATCAGCCCCAGCATTTT	CATQRGNYQPQHF
TRBV7-6	TRBD2	.	TRBJ2-3	TGTGCCAGCAGCACGGGACTAGCAGGCACAGATACGCAGTATTTT	CASSTGLAGTDTQYF
TRBV29-1	TRBD2	.	TRBJ2-3	TGCAGCGTTGAAGGCCTAGCGGGACTTTCGGGTACGCAGTATTTT	CSVEGLAGLSGTQYF
TRBV11-2	TRBD2	.	TRBJ2-1	TGTGCCAGCAGCTTAGACCCACTAGCGGGAGGTAATGAGCAGTTCTTC	CASSLDPLAGGNEQFF
TRBV11-2	TRBD2	few	TRBJ2-2	TGTGCCAGCAGCTTACGACTAGCGGATCTGACCGGGGAGCTGTTTTTT	CASSLRLADLTGELFF
TRBV27	.	many	TRBJ2-7	TGTGCCAGCAGACGCGCGACCGAGCAGTACTTC	CASRRATEQYF
TRBV13	.	.	TRBJ1-1	TGTGCCAGCAGCCCGGGGATAGGAACTGAAGCTTTCTTT	CASSPGIGTEAFF
TRBV28	TRBD1	.	TRBJ2-7	TGTGCCACCGAGGGACAGGCACCCGAGCAGTACTTC	CATEGQAPEQYF
TRBV27	.	few	TRBJ2-7	TGTGCCAGCAGTTTATTTGGGGGGCTGGGGAGCTCCTACGAGCAGTACTTC	CASSLFGGLGSSYEQYF
TRBV11-1	TRBD1	few	TRBJ1-1	TGTGCCAGCACCCGGACAGGGGCTGAAGCTTTCTTT	CASTRTGAEAFF
TRBV2	.	.	TRBJ2-7	TGTGCCAGGGCAATAGAGAGTTCCAACGAGCAGTACTTC	CARAIESSNEQYF
TRBV6-5	TRBD2	few	TRBJ2-2	TGTGCCAGCAGCTTTGATCAACGGGAGGTTCCCGGGGAGCTGTTTTTT	CASSFDQREVPGELFF
TRBV11-2	TRBD2	few	TRBJ2-2	TGTGCCGGCAGCTTACTAGCGGGAGGGCCGGGCACCGGGGAGCTGTTTTTT	CAGSLLAGGPGTGELFF
TRBV9	.	few	TRBJ2-1	TGTGCCAGCAGCGTAGAGGACGGCGACAATGAGCAGTTCTTC	CASSVEDGDNEQFF
TRBV5-5	TRBD1	.	TRBJ1-2	TGTGCCAGCAGAATAGGGACAGACTATGGCTACACCTTC	CASRIGTDYGYTF
TRBV27	TRBD2	.	TRBJ2-1	TGTGCCAGCAGTTTATCGTACCTCCCGGGACTAGCGGGAGAGGATGAGCAGTTCTTC	CASSLSYLPGLAGEDEQFF
TRBV28	.	few	TRBJ2-5	TGTGCCAGCAGTTTGGCAGGGTGGGAGACCCAGTACTTC	CASSLAGWETQYF
TRBV28	.	.	TRBJ1-5	TGTGCCAGCAGTTTATATTATTCGGAGTATAGCAATCAGCCCCAGCATTTT	CASSLYYSEYSNQPQHF
TRBV3-1	.	many	TRBJ2-2	TGTGCCAGCAGCCAAGATCCTTCCGGGGAGCTGTTTTTT	CASSQDPSGELFF
TRBV12-3/TRBV12-4	TRBD1	.	TRBJ1-2	TGTGCCAGTTCTACAGGGGTTCAGGGCTACACCTTC	CASSTGVQGYTF
TRBV20-1	.	few	TRBJ2-3	TGCAGTGCTAGAGATCCGAAATATGAGGTGAACACAGCGGATACGCAGTATTTT	CSARDPKYEVNTADTQYF
TRBV4-1	TRBD2	.	TRBJ2-1	TGCGCCAGCAGCCAGGCTAGCGGGAGGTTCGTGGATGAGCAGTTCTTC	CASSQASGRFVDEQFF
TRBV6-5	.	.	TRBJ1-3	TGTGCCAGCAGTTACTCGACTGGAAACACCATATATTTT	CASSYSTGNTIYF
TRBV7-8	TRBD1	many	TRBJ2-5	TGTGCCAGCACAGCCCGGGACAGCCCGTACCAAGAGACCCAGTACTTC	CASTARDSPYQETQYF
TRBV7-6	.	many	TRBJ2-3	TGTGCCAGCAGTCCTCCTTCGGATACGCAGTATTTT	CASSPPSDTQYF
TRBV9	.	.	TRBJ1-2	TGTGCCAGCAGCCTTTATGACAGTAACTATGGCTACACCTTC	CASSLYDSNYGYTF
TRBV19	.	few	TRBJ2-1	TGTGCCAGTAGTACATCCGACCGGGACTCACGTACTGTCCCCTACAATGAGCAGTTCTTC	CASSTSDRDSRTVPYNEQFF
TRBV28	.	.	TRBJ2-1	TGTGCCAGCAGTTCCGGGGCAATCGACAATGAGCAGTTCTTC	CASSSGAIDNEQFF
TRBV28	.	.	TRBJ1-5	TGTGCCAGCAGTTTTTTCGGTCAGCCCCAGCATTTT	CASSFFGQPQHF
TRBV28	.	few	TRBJ2-7	TGTGCCAGCAGTTTAGGCACTTGGCAGGGAGGTATCGACGAGCAGTACTTC	CASSLGTWQGGIDEQYF
TRBV3-1	.	few	TRBJ2-7	TGTGCCAGCAGCCAGGAAGTATACGAGCAGTACTTC	CASSQEVYEQYF
TRBV5-6	.	few	TRBJ1-2	TGTGCCAGCAGCTTGACAGGGCTTAACTATGGCTACACCTTC	CASSLTGLNYGYTF
TRBV5-1	TRBD1	few	TRBJ2-1	TGCGCCAGCAGCCAAAACCGACAGGGAGATTGGGGTTACAATGAGCAGTTCTTC	CASSQNRQGDWGYNEQFF
TRBV24-1	.	.	TRBJ2-7	TGTGCCACCAGTGACTCGACGGCCGAGCAGTACTTC	CATSDSTAEQYF
TRBV28	TRBD1	few	TRBJ2-1	TGTGCCAGCTCCTTAAAAGGGGGCCCATACAATGAGCAGTTCTTC	CASSLKGGPYNEQFF
TRBV28	TRBD2	.	TRBJ2-3	TGTGCCAGCAGTTCGGGGACTAGCGGGAGGTGGGGCACAGATACGCAGTATTTT	CASSSGTSGRWGTDTQYF
TRBV6-2/TRBV6-3	TRBD2	.	TRBJ2-7	TGTGCCAGCAGTTACTCAGAAGAAGCGGGAGTGGAAGAGCAGTACTTC	CASSYSEEAGVEEQYF
TRBV3-1	.	.	TRBJ1-1	TGTGCCAGCAGATCGAACACTGAAGCTTTCTTT	CASRSNTEAFF
TRBV4-1	.	.	TRBJ2-5	TGCGCCAGCAGCCAAGATCTAGAATTTCAAGAGACCCAGTACTTC	CASSQDLEFQETQYF
TRBV6-6	TRBD1	few	TRBJ1-2	TGTGCCAGCAGTGTCCCAGGGGGCATCTTCTATGGCTACACCTTC	CASSVPGGIFYGYTF